This entry lists 21 T cell receptor beta chains sequenced from one sample in a study of glioma-infiltrating T cells. The iRepertoire nested amplicon-rescue multiplex PCR amplified TCR alpha and beta CDR3s from RNA. TCRdb reprocessed the multiplex PCR reads via MiXCR and lists one record per CDR3 protein. Of around 21,000 distinct CDR3 sequences in the sample, roughly 24% are singletons; the top ten hold less than 15%. Sequencing was carried out using glioma tissue, nonneoplastic brain tissue, or PBMCs (not recorded which). The origin of the receptors is a human donor with low-grade glioma or glioblastoma, undergoing nonglioma brain surgery, or in good health (not recorded which).

As concerns this clonotype: A read error may be the cause here, since a much bigger clone is one base away. The CDR3 reads CSARAPGLAVNEQFF. The CDR3 DNA sequence: TGCAGTGCTAGAGCCCCGGGACTAGCGGTTAACGAGCAGTTCTTC. The chain employs TRBV20-1 and TRBJ2-1; the match to TRBD2 covers 11 bases. The CDR3 is 15 amino acids. Germline V gives CDR1 DFQATT, CDR2 SNEGSKA (reference sequence). J lost 10 bases, V lost 1 base, and 9 bases had no gene match.

The sample holds many counts of this clonotype. This chain connects TRBV25-1 to TRBJ2-5, with 9 bases aligning to TRBD2. The J segment lost 4 bases and the V segment lost 6 bases, leaving 0 bases of the junction unmatched. The CDR3 contains 12 residues. Per germline, CDR1 MGHDK and CDR2 SYGVNS. DNA for the CDR3: TGTGCCAGCAGGGGACTAGCAGAGACCCAGTACTTC. Protein sequence: CASRGLAETQYF.

The rearrangement links TRBV30 to TRBJ1-2, with D maybe TRBD1 (5 bases). The CDR3 contains 14 residues. V lost 4 bases and J lost 7, with 19 bases in between. CDR1 is GTSNPN and CDR2 is SVGIG in the germline V gene (reference sequence). The CDR3 DNA is TGTGCCTGGACCACTGGGACCGCCGTCCTTGGCTACACCTTC. Protein: CAWTTGTAVLGYTF.

Ten or more counts support this clonotype. This chain uses TRBV27 with TRBJ2-3; D is ambiguous. This CDR3 is built from 17 residues. The germline V gene has CDR1 MNHEY and CDR2 SMNVEV (reference sequence). V lost 2 bases, J lost 4 bases, and 19 bases lay in between. CDR3 loop: CASSLNRGTERADTQYF. The DNA for the CDR3 is TGTGCCAGCAGTTTAAATCGCGGAACCGAAAGGGCAGATACGCAGTATTTT.

This clonotype was found many times. The chain links TRBV20-1 to TRBJ2-5, with TRBD2 matching 16 bases. CDR3 length equals 16 residues. V was pared by 3 bases and J by 1 base, with 2 bases of the junction left unmatched. The germline CDR1 and CDR2 sequences are DFQATT and SNEGSKA (reference sequence). The CDR3 bases are TGCAGTGCTAGCGGGACTAGCGGGGGGGCCCAAGAGACCCAGTACTTC. Translating it yields CSASGTSGGAQETQYF.

Ten or more counts support this clonotype. The chain has TRBV20-1 and TRBJ1-5; weak D call: TRBD1 (5 bases). Trimming pared 3 bases from V and 1 base from J, leaving 16 bases between. The germline CDR1 and CDR2 sequences are DFQATT and SNEGSKA (reference sequence). The CDR3 extends over 16 amino acids. As DNA, the CDR3 is TGCAGTGCTAGCCCCGGGGTGGGGACGAGCAATCAGCCCCAGCATTTT. Amino acid sequence: CSASPGVGTSNQPQHF.

About this clonotype: The junction departs from the called germline gene at one end, perhaps through a read error. The genes are TRBV6-1 and TRBJ2-5, with a weak D call TRBD2 (7 bases). This CDR3 region has 15 residues. From germline, CDR1 is MNHNS and CDR2 SASEGT. CDR3 residues: CAISKLAGAKETQYF. The CDR3 DNA follows: TGTGCCATCAGTAAGTTGGCGGGGGCGAAAGAGACACAGTACTTC.

This clonotype was seen many times. V gene TRBV4-3 combines with J gene TRBJ1-6; D unresolved. The CDR3 consists of 13 residues. V was cut by 1 base and J by 7 bases, with 5 bases left in between. The germline V gene encodes CDR1 LGHNA and CDR2 YSLEER. The CDR3 loop reads CASSQGSNSPLHF. CDR3 sequence (DNA): TGCGCCAGCAGCCAAGGGTCGAATTCACCCCTCCACTTT.

This clonotype is termed medium-sized. CDR3 DNA: TGTGCCAGCAGTCCACTAGCGGGGGCCACAGATACGCAGTATTTT. Its protein is CASSPLAGATDTQYF. The chain combines TRBV6-1 with TRBJ2-3; 11 nucleotides line up with TRBD2. J gave up 2 bases and V 5 bases, and 3 bases lay outside the gene matches. The V gene's germline CDR1 is MNHNS and CDR2 SASEGT. The length of the CDR3 is 15 residues.

This clonotype was picked up many times. The rearrangement links TRBV7-2 to TRBJ2-7; D uncertain. V dropped 3 bases and J dropped 2 bases, with 11 bases sitting between them. Germline V gives CDR1 SGHTA, CDR2 FQGNSA. The CDR3 extends over 14 amino acids. Written as DNA, the CDR3 is TGTGCCAGCAGCTTGGCTCGACTTACCTACGAGCAGTACTTC. The encoded protein is CASSLARLTYEQYF.

With regard to this clonotype: Its ends do not fully match the called genes, so a read error is possible. The CDR3 DNA sequence: TGTGCCAGGAGCTTAGCAAATACGCAGTATTTT. Protein: CARSLANTQYF. This chain uses TRBV7-2 with TRBJ2-3; D is unresolved. The CDR3 contains 11 residues. Germline V gene sequence: CDR1 SGHTA, CDR2 FQGNSA.

This clonotype has a count of ten or more. The genes are TRBV6-1 and TRBJ2-5, with 11 nucleotides matching TRBD2. The junction had 3 bases not matched to a gene; V was cut back by 1 base and J by 5 bases. The CDR3 consists of 15 residues. The germline V gene has CDR1 MNHNS and CDR2 SASEGT. The CDR3 region is CASSEEGLAGETQYF. The CDR3 DNA reads TGTGCCAGCAGTGAAGAAGGACTAGCGGGCGAGACCCAGTACTTC.

The rearrangement links TRBV28 to TRBJ2-1, with 9 nucleotides matching TRBD2. Germline trimming cut 6 bases from V and 4 bases from J; bases unmatched to any gene: 7. The CDR3 is 15 amino acids. Germline loops: CDR1 MDHEN, CDR2 SYDVKM. The CDR3 sequence: CASRGQLAGYNEQFF. In nucleotides, the CDR3 is TGTGCCAGCAGAGGCCAACTAGCGGGTTACAATGAGCAGTTCTTC.

At least ten counts were recorded for this clonotype. This chain joins TRBV28 and TRBJ2-5; 8 positions agree with TRBD2. The CDR3 totals 16 residues. Germline trimming cut 6 bases from V and 5 bases from J; bases unmatched to any gene: 14. Germline CDR1 reads MDHEN; CDR2 reads SYDVKM. The CDR3 loop reads CASSPSAGARGETQYF. CDR3 DNA: TGTGCCAGCAGCCCCTCAGCGGGGGCCCGTGGGGAGACCCAGTACTTC. Using reference TRBV28 and TRBJ2-5 for the parts outside the CDR3, the full variable domain is DVKVTQSSRYLVKRTGEKVFLECVQDMDHENMFWYRQDPGLGLRLIYFSYDVKMKEKGDIPEGYSVSREKKERFSLILESASTNQTSMYLCASSPSAGARGETQYFGPGTRLLVL.

This clonotype was counted ten times or more. The genes are TRBV28 and TRBJ1-3; perhaps TRBD1 as D (5 bases). The ends were cut back, 8 bases at V and 0 bases at J, with 11 bases in the middle. There are 14 residues in the CDR3. Germline V gene sequence: CDR1 MDHEN, CDR2 SYDVKM. CDR3 amino acids: CASGTTNSGNTIYF. CDR3 coding DNA: TGTGCCAGCGGGACCACGAACTCTGGAAACACCATATATTTT.

This rearrangement joins TRBV12-3 or TRBV12-4 to TRBJ1-5, with D unclear. Trimming took off 7 bases at V and 2 bases at J, with 6 bases between the two ends. The CDR3 contains 12 residues. The CDR3 is CASKWGNQPQHF. The CDR3 nucleotides read TGTGCCAGCAAGTGGGGCAATCAGCCCCAGCATTTT.

This clonotype was seen only a few times. This chain links TRBV7-9 with TRBJ1-1; D ambiguous. Trimming took off 8 bases at V and 4 bases at J, with 11 bases between the two ends. The germline CDR1 and CDR2 sequences are SEHNR and FQNEAQ (reference sequence). The CDR3 totals 12 residues. For the CDR3, the DNA is TGTGCCAGCCCCCGTGAGGGCACTGAAGCTTTCTTT. Protein: CASPREGTEAFF.

This clonotype was seen a handful of times. The chain joins TRBV9 to TRBJ1-1, with D perhaps matching TRBD1 (5 bases). The CDR3 totals 14 residues. V lost 3 bases and J 5 bases, leaving 14 bases between the germline ends. Germline values: CDR1 SGDLS, CDR2 YYNGEE. The CDR3 protein is CASSGGLLRTEAFF. Written as DNA, the CDR3 is TGTGCCAGCAGCGGGGGCCTTCTGAGGACTGAAGCTTTCTTT.

Many counts were recorded for this clonotype. The chain is built from TRBV28 and TRBJ2-3; D is tentatively TRBD1 or TRBD2 (5 bases each). CDR1 MDHEN and CDR2 SYDVKM come from the germline V gene. Trimming took off 6 bases at V and 1 base at J, with 11 bases between the two ends. The CDR3 consists of 14 residues. The DNA of the CDR3 is TGTGCCAGCAGCCCCCTGGGGGGCACAGATACGCAGTATTTT. Encoded protein: CASSPLGGTDTQYF.

This rearrangement joins TRBV2 to TRBJ1-3; D is undetermined. This CDR3 is built from 13 residues. Per the germline V gene, CDR1 is SNHLY and CDR2 is FYNNEI. V dropped 0 bases and J dropped 7 bases, with 7 bases sitting between them. CDR3 DNA sequence: TGTGCCAGCAGTGAAGCGCTTCGGAACACCATATATTTT. Amino acid sequence: CASSEALRNTIYF. Combining the CDR3 with reference TRBV2 and TRBJ1-3 gives the whole variable domain EPEVTQTPSHQVTQMGQEVILRCVPISNHLYFYWYRQILGQKVEFLVSFYNNEISEKSEIFDDQFSVERPDGSNFTLKIRSTKLEDSAMYFCASSEALRNTIYFGEGSWLTVV.

Many counts were recorded for this clonotype. The chain has TRBV27 and TRBJ2-1; tentatively, D is TRBD1 (6 bases). V gave up 3 bases and J gave up 6 bases, with 24 bases separating them. Germline CDR1 and CDR2: MNHEY and SMNVEV (reference sequence). The CDR3 has 18 amino acids. The CDR3 DNA reads as TGTGCCAGCAGTTTGGGGCCCGCCCAGGGGACCGCCCGCAATGAGCAGTTCTTC. This translates into CASSLGPAQGTARNEQFF.